A single sample gave rise to the 13 T cell receptor beta chains below, sequenced in a study of CD8+ T cells in alopecia areata. Cutaneous lymph nodes were pooled and cells sorted by CD4, CD8alpha, NKG2D, NKG2ACE and more. Sequencing used cDNA as its template, made by extracting RNA and reverse transcribing it. The table came from immunoSEQ multiplex PCR; TCRdb's copy has only in-frame clones and leaves some out. Observed in the sample are more than 250,000 clones, none of them singletons. Material: CD4+ T cells sorted from a lymph node. Receptors originate from a C3H/HeJ mouse with alopecia areata. This strain has MHC haplotype H2-k.

This clone was observed a handful of times. Mouse gene names apply. The DNA ends 4 residues before the CDR3 does, and the rest of the CDR3 is filled in from the germline J gene. The V gene is TRBV13-3, the J gene TRBJ1-2; a weak D match, TRBD1 (6 bases). Looked up from germline, CDR1 is NNHDY and CDR2 is SYVADS. V dropped 0 bases and J dropped 2 bases, with 14 bases sitting between them. There are 16 residues in the CDR3. Partial CDR3 DNA: TGTGCCAGCAGTGATGAAAGGGGTCAGGGGAACTCC. Protein sequence: CASSDERGQGNS. The whole CDR3 sequence is CASSDERGQGNSDYTF.

This clone was found a few times. The genes and germline here are from mouse. The read stops 4 residues short of the end of the CDR3; the missing end is completed from the germline J gene. The chain is built from TRBV19 and TRBJ2-3; weak D call: TRBD1 (7 bases). V was cut by 3 bases and J by 3 bases, with 14 bases left in between. This CDR3 contains 15 residues. Germline CDR1 reads FNHDT; CDR2 reads SITEND (reference sequence). The sequenced part of the CDR3 DNA is TGTGCCAGCAGTAACCGGAGGGGGCGAGCAGAA. Protein sequence: CASSNRRGRAE. The CDR3 reads in full as CASSNRRGRAETLYF.

About this clone itself: Gene names are mouse gene names. The DNA ends 4 residues before the CDR3 does, and the rest of the CDR3 is filled in from the germline J gene. The chain couples TRBV1 to TRBJ2-3; a possible D gene is TRBD2 (6 bases). This CDR3 region has 15 residues. V gave up 0 bases and J gave up 1 base, with 8 bases separating them. Germline V lookup: CDR1 NSQYPW, CDR2 LRSPGD (reference sequence). The part of the CDR3 DNA that was read is TGCACCTGCAGTGCAGATATGGGGGGTGCAGAA. Its protein product is CTCSADMGGAE. Given in full, the CDR3 is CTCSADMGGAETLYF.

With regard to this clone: Gene names and germline refer to mouse. The DNA ends 4 residues before the CDR3 does, and the rest of the CDR3 is filled in from the germline J gene. The V and J genes are TRBV13-2 and TRBJ2-1; 10 bases are shared with TRBD2. The CDR3 extends over 15 amino acids. Trimming took 6 bases from V and 1 from J; bases not matched to a gene: 4. Germline CDR1 is NNHNN and CDR2 is SYGAGS (reference sequence). Here the CDR3 reads CASDPDWGNYAEQFF. CDR3 DNA (partial): TGTGCCAGCGACCCGGACTGGGGGAACTATGCT.

Only a few counts were recorded for this clone. Germline and genes: mouse. Read data end 4 residues before the CDR3 end; the end is taken from the germline J gene. This chain links TRBV1 with TRBJ2-3, with 8 bases lining up with TRBD1. V was clipped by 6 bases and J by 1 base; unmatched bases: 0. The length of the CDR3 is 13 residues. The germline gives CDR1 NSQYPW, CDR2 LRSPGD (reference sequence). The chain's CDR3 is CTCRGQGAETLYF. The CDR3 bases that were read are TGCACCTGCAGGGGACAGGGTGCAGAA.

This clone was seen only a few times. The germline and genes are mouse ones. The DNA ends 4 residues before the CDR3 does, and the rest of the CDR3 is filled in from the germline J gene. At the DNA level, this CDR3 is encoded by other sequences in the same sample as well. The chain recombines TRBV1 with TRBJ2-1; 7 bases align to TRBD2. Per germline, CDR1 NSQYPW and CDR2 LRSPGD (reference sequence). J lost 4 bases, V lost 0 bases, and 6 bases had no gene match. CDR3 length: 16 residues. The CDR3 DNA, read in part, is TGCACCTGCAGTGCAGATACCGGGGGGGGATATGCT. Protein: CTCSADTGGGYA. The complete CDR3 protein is CTCSADTGGGYAEQFF.

In regard to this clone: Mouse names are used for the genes. Coverage ceases 4 residues before the CDR3 finishes, and the germline J gene fills in the end. The same CDR3 can be traced to other DNA sequences in this sample. This rearrangement joins TRBV1 to TRBJ2-1, with D perhaps TRBD1 or TRBD2 (6 bases each). Deletions cut 1 base from V and 5 bases from J, with 6 bases between. This CDR3 is 13 amino acids long. Germline CDR1 and CDR2: NSQYPW and LRSPGD (reference sequence). CDR3 protein: CTCSAGGHAEQFF. The part of the CDR3 DNA that was read is TGCACCTGCAGTGCAGGGGGGCATGCT.

In regard to this clone: Gene names denote mouse genes. The observed sequence ends 4 residues before the CDR3 terminus, with the missing tail filled in from the germline J gene. The sample has other DNA sequences that encode this CDR3 too. The chain couples TRBV5 to TRBJ2-3; 7 bases align to TRBD1. J was trimmed by 0 bases and V by 4 bases; bases with no gene match: 4. The CDR3 runs 15 residues. The germline gives CDR1 LGHNA, CDR2 YNLKQL (reference sequence). The CDR3 protein is CASSRQGGSAETLYF. Incomplete CDR3 DNA: TGTGCCAGCAGCCGACAGGGAGGAAGTGCAGAA.

As for this clone: Gene names denote mouse genes. Read sequence stops 3 residues before the CDR3 end, and the germline J gene provides the missing end. This chain connects TRBV13-1 to TRBJ1-6; tentatively, D is TRBD1 (6 bases). TRBJ1-6 is given ORF status, its function remaining uncertain. The germline gives CDR1 NSHNY, CDR2 SYGAGN. The V and J ends lost 4 bases and 5 bases respectively, with 10 bases between them. The CDR3 spans 14 residues. Partial CDR3 DNA: TGTGCCAGCAGTACCGGGACAAATAATTCGCCC. Its protein product is CASSTGTNNSP. The full CDR3 is CASSTGTNNSPLYF.

For this clone: All gene names here are mouse names. The read finishes 4 residues shy of the CDR3 end, and the germline J gene is used to complete it. The chain couples TRBV5 to TRBJ2-4; 8 positions agree with TRBD2. Germline assignment: CDR1 LGHNA and CDR2 YNLKQL (reference sequence). V was clipped by 1 base and J by 1 base; unmatched bases: 4. The length of the CDR3 is 16 residues. The CDR3 DNA, read in part, is TGTGCCAGCAGCCAAGCGGGGGGGCGCGGTCAAAAC. This sequence encodes CASSQAGGRGQN. From start to end, the CDR3 is CASSQAGGRGQNTLYF.

This clone turned up a few times. These gene names are mouse names. Read data end 4 residues before the CDR3 end; the end is taken from the germline J gene. The V and J genes are TRBV19 and TRBJ2-3; the match to TRBD1 covers 8 bases. The CDR3 length is 15 residues. The V gene's germline CDR1 is FNHDT and CDR2 SITEND (reference sequence). The CDR3 sequence: CASSIPGQGGETLYF. The covered CDR3 bases are TGTGCCAGCAGTATACCCGGACAGGGAGGAGAA.

As concerns this clone: Gene names and germline match the mouse. The CDR3 end falls 4 residues outside the read, so it is completed with the germline J gene. The V gene is TRBV31, the J gene TRBJ2-1, with 12 nucleotides matching TRBD2. Germline V gene sequence: CDR1 GKSSPN, CDR2 SITVG. CDR3 length: 14 amino acids. The V and J ends lost 5 bases and 5 bases, in that order; junction bases with no gene match: 4. The DNA read from the CDR3 is TGTGCCTGGGGGGGACTGGGGGGTGATGCT. Residues: CAWGGLGGDA. The full CDR3 is CAWGGLGGDAEQFF. The full variable domain, rest sourced from reference TRBV31 and TRBJ2-1, is AQTIHQWPVAEIKAVGSPLSLGCTIKGKSSPNLYWYWQATGGTLQQLFYSITVGQVESVVQLNLSASRPKDDQFILSTEKLLLSHSGFYLCAWGGLGGDAEQFFGPGTRLTVL.

This clone came up a few times. Gene and germline names: mouse. The read comes to an end 4 residues before the CDR3 does, leaving the germline J gene to fill in the end. The V call is TRBV19, the J call TRBJ2-5; D possibly corresponds to TRBD1 (5 bases). CDR1 FNHDT and CDR2 SITEND come from the germline V gene (reference sequence). Trimming pared 5 bases from V and 2 bases from J, leaving 9 bases between. The CDR3 has 13 amino acids. CDR3: CASRPDIQDTQYF. The DNA read from the CDR3 is TGTGCCAGCAGGCCGGACATCCAAGAC.